These 10 T cell receptor beta chains were sequenced from one sample in a study of OX40 agonist ivuxolimab in advanced cancers. Measured with immunoSEQ multiplex PCR; TCRdb has only the in-frame clones, and not every one. The data show 40,000 to 45,000 clones, roughly 90% seen once. Sequences were derived from CD4+ or CD8+ T cells sorted from blood, sampled in a trial of the OX40 agonist ivuxolimab. These TCRs come from an adult with an advanced solid tumor such as melanoma, head and neck, liver or kidney cancer.

This clone came up a few times. This chain connects TRBV21-1 to TRBJ2-6; the listed D gene, TRBD1, was not tested against the DNA. TRBV21-1 is an annotated pseudogene. CDR3 size: 18 residues. Here the CDR3 reads CASSITPGHNSGANVLTF. CDR3 sequence (DNA): TGTGCCAGCAGCATAACTCCGGGACATAACTCTGGGGCCAACGTCCTGACTTTC.

The chain employs TRBV11-2 and TRBJ2-7; 8 nucleotides align to TRBD1. Germline CDR1 and CDR2: SGHAT and FQNNGV. The V gene end was trimmed by 1 base and the J gene end by 1 base; junction bases not matched to a gene: 3. The CDR3 contains 15 residues. CDR3 in amino acids: CASSLGQGASYEQYF. CDR3 nucleotide sequence: TGTGCCAGCAGCTTAGGGCAGGGGGCTTCCTACGAGCAGTACTTC.

The CDR3 coding sequence is TGTGCCAGCAGCGACGGTCTCTGGGCCAACGTCCTGACTTTC. It codes for CASSDGLWANVLTF. The V and J genes are TRBV5-4 and TRBJ2-6; no clear D gene. Trimming took 4 bases from V and 5 from J, leaving 10 bases between them. Germline lookup yields CDR1 SGHNT and CDR2 YYREEE (reference sequence). This CDR3 has 14 residues.

The CDR3 nucleotides read TGTGCCAGCAGTTTCAAGGCAGGGGAGCTGTTTTTT. This encodes CASSFKAGELFF. The rearrangement joins TRBV27 to TRBJ2-2; unclear D gene. Trimming removed 3 bases from V and 8 bases from J, with 7 bases in between. The CDR3 is 12 residues long. The V gene's germline CDR1 is MNHEY and CDR2 SMNVEV (reference sequence).

A single count supports this clone. The J gene is TRBJ2-1, the V gene TRBV30; possible D gene TRBD2, 5 bases. Trimming left V 0 bases short and J 10 bases short, with 19 bases between. CDR3 length: 15 residues. In germline, CDR1 is GTSNPN, CDR2 SVGIG (reference sequence). The CDR3 region is CAWSVSSGPGGEQFF. CDR3 bases: TGTGCCTGGAGTGTTTCGAGCGGACCCGGCGGGGAGCAGTTCTTC.

Comments on this clone: Germline and junction disagree at one end, which may indicate a read error. This rearrangement joins TRBV2 to TRBJ2-4, with D perhaps TRBD1 (7 bases). The CDR3 is 13 amino acids. From germline, CDR1 is SNHLY and CDR2 FYNNEI. Written as DNA, the CDR3 is TGTGCCAGCAGTGGCCGAATGGAGGGACAGAAGAACTTC. Its translation: CASSGRMEGQKNF. Full variable domain (missing parts from reference TRBV2 and TRBJ2-4): EPEVTQTPSHQVTQMGQEVILRCVPISNHLYFYWYRQILGQKVEFLVSFYNNEISEKSEIFDDQFSVERPDGSNFTLKIRSTKLEDSAMYFCASSGRMEGQKNFGAGTRLSVL.

This chain uses TRBV27 with TRBJ1-5; 7 positions match TRBD1. Germline V gives CDR1 MNHEY, CDR2 SMNVEV (reference sequence). Unmatched junction bases numbered 5, after V lost 5 bases and J lost 4 bases. The CDR3 runs 14 residues. The chain's CDR3 is CASSTYRGNQPQHF. For the CDR3, the DNA is TGTGCCAGCAGTACCTACAGGGGAAATCAGCCCCAGCATTTT.

The rearrangement uses TRBV23-1 and TRBJ1-1; D uncertain. TRBV23-1 is designated an ORF whose function remains uncertain. This CDR3 spans 11 amino acids. V was clipped by 3 bases and J by 11 bases, with 10 bases between them. The CDR3 DNA sequence: TGCGCCAGCAGTCACGGCAACGCGGCTTTCTTT. Protein: CASSHGNAAFF.

This chain links TRBV27 with TRBJ2-7; D is possibly TRBD1 or TRBD2 (5 bases each). Germline CDR1 and CDR2: MNHEY and SMNVEV (reference sequence). Trimming cost V 2 bases and J 3 bases, with 11 bases left between them. The CDR3 runs 14 residues. The CDR3 loop reads CASSLGTSSYEQYF. The CDR3 coding sequence is TGTGCCAGCAGTTTAGGGACGAGTAGCTACGAGCAGTACTTC.

The sample holds one count of this clone. The V and J genes are TRBV23-1 and TRBJ2-5; 7 nucleotides line up with TRBD1. TRBV23-1 is recorded as an ORF, its role being uncertain. This CDR3 region has 14 residues. V was pared by 6 bases and J by 5 bases, with 9 bases of the junction left unmatched. DNA for the CDR3: TGCGCCAGCAGATGGGACAGCCCGGGGGAGACCCAGTACTTC. Amino acid sequence: CASRWDSPGETQYF.